This TCR beta chain was identified during a study of identical twins. In the case of this clonotype: The antigen is undetermined.

Using its own MiXCR run on the 5' RACE reads, TCRdb lists one record per CDR3 protein. The sample contains a few hundred thousand distinct CDR3 sequences, around 18% of which appear only once. Overall study results and limits: Twins' surplus sharing was weaker for beta out-of-frame sequences. The more abundant beta clonotypes in cord blood had fewer insertions, and memory repertoires did not show this. Cross-sectional statistical analysis was relied on for the conclusions, without the same donors being followed.

The CDR3 is 15 amino acids. V was clipped by 0 bases and J by 0 bases, with 7 bases between them. Germline CDR1 and CDR2: SGHTA and FQGNSA. Input material: naive T cells sorted from blood. The chain uses TRBV7-2 and TRBJ2-3; D gene ambiguous. The TCR was taken from a man aged 45 to 65 in good health. The CDR3 loop reads CASSLAITSTDTQYF. CDR3 in DNA: TGTGCCAGCAGCTTAGCCATTACTAGCACAGATACGCAGTATTTT. Together with reference TRBV7-2 and TRBJ2-3, the CDR3 gives the full variable domain: GAGVSQSPSNKVTEKGKDVELRCDPISGHTALYWYRQSLGQGLEFLIYFQGNSAPDKSGLPSDRFSAERTGGSVSTLTIQRTQQEDSAVYLCASSLAITSTDTQYFGPGTRLTVL.